This TCR beta chain was identified during a study of shared clonotypes between healthy human individuals (TCRdb year 2020). With regard to the full study: Three men and two women, aged 18 to 49 years, made up the cohort. For each donor, CD4 naive and CD4 memory were each run on three plates, CD8 naive on two plates, and CD8 memory on one plate. Blood TCR repertoires of five healthy adults were deeply sequenced to estimate repertoire size and the extent of clonotype sharing between individuals. To increase sequencing depth and limit assay-specific biases, different laboratories used diverse techniques to prepare libraries and sequence TCR repertoires. Between about 0.94 and 8.9 billion PBMCs per donor were obtained by leukapheresis. The paper's findings and limits, for the study overall: Sampling was restricted to blood, and TCR repertoires in tissues likely differ from the TCR repertoires found in blood. Even with the large sequencing depth, rarefaction of the sorted-subset datasets indicated that sequencing was incomplete. Compared with non-shared clonotypes, clonotypes shared by all four sorted-subset donors had higher generation probabilities. Because the study included a small number of donors, the genetic and exposure-history diversity represented was limited. Pairwise subsampling led to the expectation that sequencing depth would affect the degree of clonotype sharing among donors. When a few donors were compared, the shared fraction of clonotypes was 5% to 6.5% for naive CD4, 3% to 4% for naive CD8, more than 2% for memory CD4, and 0.4% for memory CD8. Estimated clonotype richness was generally larger for naive than for memory subsets.

Comment on this clone: Its target antigen remains unknown. Base qualities are not provided; no much larger clone lies one nucleotide away.

Using the deep immunoSEQ assay, multiplex PCR amplified TCR CDR3 regions from genomic DNA. For each cell subset, the extracted genomic DNA was distributed evenly across all wells of several immunoSEQ 96-well plates, and each plate served as one replicate. For sorted subsets, around 200 ng genomic DNA, equal to some 30,000 T cell genomes, was loaded into each replicate PCR. Purified libraries were measured with a Qubit 3.0 fluorometer, size-checked on a Bioanalyzer 2100, and measured again with the KAPA Library Quantification kit. Every immunoSEQ 96-well plate was sequenced on a separate single-read 150-cycle Illumina NextSeq 550 flow cell. The paper's processing steps were these. Because the immunoSEQ output included only junctional sequences and no quality scores, the filtering could not be the same as the filtering used for full-length reads. To assign V/J genes and CDR3, sequences were annotated against IMGT germline references using PyIR, a Python wrapper for IgBLAST v1.9. Reads were removed for weak V/J assignments (E-value above 1e-6), missing CDR3, stop codons, out-of-frame junctions, or ambiguous translated residues. V3J clonotypes were defined as sequences sharing an identical inferred V gene, J gene, and CDR3 amino acid sequence. The percentage overlap between two repertoires was calculated by dividing the number of shared unique clonotypes by the size of the smaller repertoire. Repertoire richness was assessed with RTK rarefaction, the Chao1 estimator, and Recon v2.1 estimates of unobserved clonotypes. OLGA was used to compute generation probabilities for all TCRbeta clonotypes that the gDNA method yielded from a handful of donors. As stored in TCRdb, this immuneACCESS dataset retains in-frame rearrangements with V and J assigned. A fraction of the clones does not appear; measured against another copy, unresolved V genes explain less than half of the discrepancy, and the remainder lacks a known reason. V, J and clone size were drawn from that table, and D and trimming were deduced from the DNA. This sample holds under 1,100,000 clones; about 74% were observed only once. The leading ten clones occupy nearly 1.5% of the sample.

The donors were healthy, HIV-negative adults with no recently reported acute infections or vaccinations. All donors were Caucasian adults living in Nashville, Tennessee, USA. CD4+ T cells were enriched by magnetic negative selection; naive cells were then positively selected on CD45RA, and the negative fraction formed the memory subset. Blood was collected by leukapheresis, and PBMCs were isolated by Ficoll-Histopaque density gradient centrifugation and then cryopreserved in liquid nitrogen vapor phase. Analytical flow cytometry was used to check the purity and quantity of each magnetically sorted T cell population. Each sorted fraction had its genomic DNA isolated and then quantified by UV absorbance on a Nanodrop 2000c. This receptor was obtained from a man aged 18 to 29 in good health. Material for sequencing was memory CD4+ T cells sorted from blood. The sample's cell subset or site label is to be understood as: CD45RA-negative fraction.

CDR3 reads: CASSLATVLLSTDTQYF. The nucleotides are TGTGCCAGCAGTTTAGCGACAGTTCTTCTTAGCACAGATACGCAGTATTTT. The chain is assembled from TRBV27 and TRBJ2-3, with TRBD1 tentatively as D gene (5 bases match). CDR1 is given as MNHEY and CDR2 as SMNVEV, both from the germline V gene (reference sequence). The CDR3 spans 17 residues, from the cysteine through the phenylalanine. The kept DNA is CDR3 alone, 51 bases in frame from the first base. Cut back by 2 bases and 0 bases, the V and J ends lie 15 bases apart.